This TCR beta chain was observed in a study of cytomegalovirus exposure and HLA in healthy donors (dated 2017 in TCRdb). At the level of the whole study: An earlier analysis of approximately 640 of the donors reported roughly 270 Gb of sequence data and roughly 110 million unique TCR beta sequences from 150 million to 200 million T cells. Roughly 310 gigabases of sequencing data and approximately 85 million unique TCR sequences were included in an early release covering roughly 700 HLA-typed donors. The genetic ancestry cluster associated with self-reported Caucasian donors included 81% of the 398 genotyped donors. The aim of the study was to test whether cataloging public T cell receptors could identify signatures of past pathogen exposure. The T cell repertoires of 670 or so subjects were profiled by immunosequencing and related to cytomegalovirus serostatus. A separate validation cohort of roughly 130 different subjects was used in addition to the roughly 670-subject first cohort. To predict cytomegalovirus infection status, the study combined high-throughput TCR immunosequencing, statistical association of individual TCRs with disease status, and machine learning. A later analysis re-examined previously published TCR beta repertoires from hundreds of donors and added high-resolution HLA genotyping to investigate patterns of TCR occurrence. The later analysis used no new phenotypic data to find candidate immune exposures, relying instead on TCR beta sequences and their occurrence across donors. To decide whether each TCR beta V gene segment behaved as functional or pseudogenic, an earlier analysis of approximately 620 of the donors relied on high-throughput TCR beta sequencing. Alongside the repertoire data, information on donor age, sex, ethnicity and CMV serostatus was compiled. Genome-wide SNP genotypes for about 65% of the roughly 700 donors were used in a later genetic analysis, which treated that subset as a discovery cohort. Every repertoire in the discovery cohort had been generated on one and the same sequencing platform. Both class I and class II loci were covered by HLA typing, at four-digit resolution. The number of donors typed differed by locus, with 629-630 for A, B, C, DRB1 and DQB1, over 500 for DQA1, 606 for DPA1, and 450 to 480 for DPB1. Because of strong linkage in the cohort, a few DR-DQ haplotypes were treated as single units for association and clustering. Across some 400 genotyped donors of the cohort, an average of about 220,000 unique TCR beta nucleotide sequences per donor were sequenced, and 15% to 20% of those sequences were non-productive.

In total, just over 650 healthy bone marrow donors made up the cohort. Cohort members were all nominally healthy when sampled, although unrecorded immune exposures were likely present. The donor was CMV seropositive and was included in the group of approximately 300 seropositive cohort members. A peripheral blood sample was collected from each donor, and TCR beta sequencing was performed on peripheral blood mononuclear cells. The Qiagen DNeasy Blood Extraction Kit was used to extract genomic DNA from the blood cell samples. The CDR3 covers 15 residues, taking in both the cysteine and the phenylalanine. The only DNA kept is the CDR3, 45 bases in frame from the first base. V is cut by 3 bases and J by 7 bases, and the space between the germline ends is 19 bases. Sequences SGDLS (CDR1) and YYNGEE (CDR2) are obtained from the germline V gene. Worth noting for this clone: Its antigen remains unidentified. No base qualities exist here, and no much larger clone lies one base off it.

What the authors observed across the whole study: In a later analysis, HLA-associated TCR beta chains showed more clonal expansion and lower generation probabilities than non-associated chains that were equally common. According to a later analysis, TCR association rates differed among HLA loci, with DRB1 alleles showing the most associated TCRs and HLA-C alleles showing the fewest. Correlated functional status among segregating V segments might be attributable to linkage disequilibrium, but an unknown experimental factor could not be ruled out. The presence/absence analyses assumed that sequencing depth was roughly uniform across donors, and that assumption may not be true. Assigning TCR associations to individual alleles was difficult when HLA alleles, especially DR and DQ, strongly co-occurred. A later analysis associated 16,951 TCR beta sequences with specific HLA alleles at a false discovery rate of 0.05. A further reported finding was that TCR beta sequences accurately predicted the HLA-A and HLA-B alleles for most subjects in the first cohort. A group of highly shared sequence variants was considered likely to be a technical artifact of the sequencing pipeline. Only TCR beta chains were sequenced in this cohort, and the absence of alpha or paired-chain data limited detectable features. According to the authors, the approach could potentially be generalized to other disease states and immunological phenotypes. An association between a missense DCLRE1C variant and V-gene and J-gene trimming of TCR beta chains was found in a later genetic analysis and replicated in an independent cohort. The earlier analysis of fewer than 750 of the donors excluded seventeen rarely observed V segments, including chromosome 9 orphons, because counts were too low. In a later analysis, most CMV-associated TCR beta chains were found to appear HLA-restricted, with HLA associations seemingly driven largely by CMV exposure. The 87-base-pair reads could not distinguish some IMGT-functional V segments, including TRBV6-2 and TRBV6-3, so those segments were excluded. An earlier analysis of approximately 540 of the donors showed that most TCR beta V segments appeared in productive rearrangements either about 90% or about 30% of the time, which broadly matched IMGT annotations. HLA typing was unavailable for some donors at each locus, so association tests used only the typed subset. In vitro tests confirmed that a few of the cytomegalovirus-associated TCR beta chains recognize cytomegalovirus antigens. The study gave a list of over 150 TCR beta chains associated with cytomegalovirus. A later analysis reported that several top co-occurrence clusters appeared linked to parvovirus B19, influenza, CMV and Epstein-Barr virus. For the cohort, immune exposure information was limited to CMV serostatus. A later genetic analysis reported fewer N-insertions in productive TCRs among donors in an Asian-associated ancestry cluster than the approximately 670-donor mean. Cytomegalovirus status was reported to be diagnosed by the classifier with high specificity and sensitivity in both the original and validation cohorts. While some public TCRs were present in many individuals, most TCR sequences turned up only very rarely across donors.

Library preparation used the immunoSEQ multiplex PCR assay. The multiplex PCR relied on a mix of 60 forward primers for TCR Vbeta segments and 13 reverse primers for TCR Jbeta segments. The CDR3 region of rearranged TCR beta genes was amplified from genomic DNA by a multiplex PCR assay. The amplified TCR beta libraries were sequenced on the Illumina HiSeq System as 87-base-pair reads. Regarding the original processing steps: A later analysis counted 65 million to 90 million unique TCR beta chains across the approximately 700 repertoires, and some 11 million of these chains were shared by at least two donors. A nearest-neighbor algorithm error-corrected the raw reads and collapsed the reads into unique sequences, merging closely related sequences to remove PCR and sequencing errors. CDR3 sequences were aligned to IMGT reference sequences to assign V, D and J gene segments. For a sequence to be retained, a match of at least six nucleotides to both a V gene segment and a J gene segment was required. Rearrangements were called productive when the CDR3 lacked stop codons and stayed in frame with V and J; all others were non-productive. Following IMGT convention, CDR3 was defined as the stretch from the second conserved V-encoded cysteine up to the conserved J-encoded phenylalanine. In an earlier analysis of roughly 610 of the donors, sequences lacking an unambiguous match to a single V gene segment were excluded. In an earlier analysis of 587 of the donors, V segments were called functional above 56.7% productive rearrangements and were called segregating when the between-donor standard deviation exceeded 5%. A statistical classification framework was built for diagnosing cytomegalovirus status from the catalog of TCR beta chain sequences. A later analysis assigned V and J genes by comparing TCR nucleotide sequences with IMGT/GENE-DB human TR gene sequences. In a later analysis, CDR3 sequences and most-parsimonious VDJ recombination scenarios were assigned using the TCRdist pipeline. In a later analysis, each TCR beta chain was defined by its CDR3 amino acid sequence together with its V-gene family, and reads lacking a unique V-gene family were excluded. A later analysis removed 500 to 650 highly shared, low-generation-probability nucleotide sequences to deal with suspected cross-contamination and a sequencing artifact. In a later analysis, a clonal expansion index was calculated for each public chain from normalized within-repertoire ranks of inferred template counts. A later analysis computed generation probabilities with a VDJ recombination model fitted to out-of-frame rearrangements, and checked the results against IGoR. In a later analysis, TCR-TCR, TCR-HLA and TCR-CMV co-occurrence was scored with hypergeometric tests, and a repertoire-size bias correction was applied to TCR pairs. In a later analysis, false discovery rates were estimated by permuting HLA or CMV assignments 20 times. In a later analysis, co-occurring TCRs were grouped using DBSCAN, with TCRdist sequence similarity added in when clustering inside HLA-allele-positive subsets. Repertoires with fewer than 30,000 or more than 120,000 public chains were left out of co-occurrence clustering, as were a few repertoires with anomalous nucleotide sharing. TCRdb took this table from immuneACCESS and kept in-frame rearrangements with V and J called. Such tables lack part of the clones; where checked against another copy, unresolved V genes explain under half of the gap, and the rest is unexplained. V, J and clone size were drawn from that table, and D and trimming were deduced from the DNA. Recorded for this sample are 150,000 to 200,000 clones; roughly 85% of them occurred a single time. Approximately 2.3% of the sample lies in the top ten.

The rearrangement combines TRBV9 with TRBJ1-2; perhaps TRBD1 is the D gene, with 6 bases matching. This clonotype was sampled from a man between 18 and 35 years old in good health and CMV-seropositive. The sequencing sample was made of PBMCs. This receptor carries the CDR3 CASSGAGTGSRGYTF. The DNA reads as follows: TGTGCCAGCAGCGGGGCGGGTACAGGGAGTCGTGGCTACACCTTC.